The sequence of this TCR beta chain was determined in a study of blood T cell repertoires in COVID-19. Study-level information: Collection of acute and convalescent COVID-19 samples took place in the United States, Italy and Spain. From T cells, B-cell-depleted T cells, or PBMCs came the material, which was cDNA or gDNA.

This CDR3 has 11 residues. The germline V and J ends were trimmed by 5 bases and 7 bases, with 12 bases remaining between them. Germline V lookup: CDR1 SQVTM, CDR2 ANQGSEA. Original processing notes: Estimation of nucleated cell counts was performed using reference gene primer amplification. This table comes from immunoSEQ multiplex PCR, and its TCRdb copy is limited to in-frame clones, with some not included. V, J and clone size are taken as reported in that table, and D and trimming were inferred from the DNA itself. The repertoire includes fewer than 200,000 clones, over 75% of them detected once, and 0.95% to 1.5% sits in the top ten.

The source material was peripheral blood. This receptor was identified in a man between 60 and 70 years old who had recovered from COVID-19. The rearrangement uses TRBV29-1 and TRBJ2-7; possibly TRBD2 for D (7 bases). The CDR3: CSVNGGREQYF. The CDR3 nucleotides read TGCAGCGTTAACGGGGGGCGGGAGCAGTACTTC.